Below, one TCR beta chain is given with its context. The repertoire was sequenced with immunoSEQ multiplex PCR; TCRdb's copy has only in-frame clones and lacks some. The sample yields approximately 130,000 clones, approximately 84% seen once. Germline CDR1 and CDR2: WSHSY and SAAADI. This CDR3 is 12 amino acids long. V lost 6 bases and J 3 bases, leaving 8 bases between the germline ends. These data belong to a study of blood T cell repertoires in COVID-19. In the study overall: From the United States, Italy and Spain came samples of acute and convalescent COVID-19.

This TCR was recovered from a human donor in a cohort sampled during active COVID-19. This chain connects TRBV10-2 to TRBJ1-1; D may be TRBD1 (6 bases). The sample taken for sequencing was peripheral blood. The CDR3 nucleotides are TGCGCCAGCAGGCAGGGGTACACTGAAGCTTTCTTT. Translation gives CASRQGYTEAFF.